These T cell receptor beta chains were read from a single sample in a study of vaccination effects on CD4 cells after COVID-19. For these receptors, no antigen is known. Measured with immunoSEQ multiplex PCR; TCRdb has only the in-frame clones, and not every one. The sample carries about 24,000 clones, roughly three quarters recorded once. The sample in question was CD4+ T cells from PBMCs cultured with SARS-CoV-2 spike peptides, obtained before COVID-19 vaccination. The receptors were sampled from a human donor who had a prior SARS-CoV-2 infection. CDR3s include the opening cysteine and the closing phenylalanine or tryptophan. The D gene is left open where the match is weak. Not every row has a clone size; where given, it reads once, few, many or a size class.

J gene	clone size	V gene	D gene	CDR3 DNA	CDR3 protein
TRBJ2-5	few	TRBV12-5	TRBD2	TGTGCTAGTGGTTTGGCTCCCTGGACTAGCGGGAAAGAGACCCAGTACTTC	CASGLAPWTSGKETQYF
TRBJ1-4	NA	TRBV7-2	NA	TGTGCCAGCAGCCTAATGGGCTCCAATGAAAAACTGTTTTTT	CASSLMGSNEKLFF
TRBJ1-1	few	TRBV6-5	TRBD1	TGTGCCAGCAGTCTCACAGGGGACACTGAAGCTTTCTTT	CASSLTGDTEAFF
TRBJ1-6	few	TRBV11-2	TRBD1	TGTGCCAGCAGACCTCAGGGGGCAGGGGGCAATTCACCCCTCCACTTT	CASRPQGAGGNSPLHF
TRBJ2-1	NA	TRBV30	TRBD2	TGTGCCTGGAGTGTACTAGGGGAGGGTGAGCAGTTCTTC	CAWSVLGEGEQFF
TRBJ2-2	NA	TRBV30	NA	TGTGCCTGGAGTGTTCCATGGGGGCGGTTGGGCGCCGGGGAGCTGTTTTTT	CAWSVPWGRLGAGELFF
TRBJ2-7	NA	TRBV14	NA	TGTGCCAGCAGCCAGACCCTAGTTAAGTACTTC	CASSQTLVKYF
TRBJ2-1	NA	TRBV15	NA	TGTGCCACCAGCAGCTGGACTAGGGGGGACAATGAGCAGTTCTTC	CATSSWTRGDNEQFF
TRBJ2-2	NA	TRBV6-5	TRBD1	TGTGCCAGCAGAGGGACAGCCCGGGTCACCGGGGAGCTGTTTTTT	CASRGTARVTGELFF
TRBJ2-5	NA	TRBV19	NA	TGTGCCAGTAGTATTGGCTCTAGGGGGGAGACCCAGTACTTC	CASSIGSRGETQYF
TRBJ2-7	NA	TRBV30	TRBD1	TGTGCCTGGGATCCGGGACAGAATATTAAGTACTTC	CAWDPGQNIKYF
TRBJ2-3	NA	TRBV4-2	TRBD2	TGTGCCAGCAGCCAAGTGGGGCTAGCGGGGGCGAGCACAGATACGCAGTATTTT	CASSQVGLAGASTDTQYF
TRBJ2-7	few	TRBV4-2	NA	TGTGCCAGCAGCCAGGCAGGTTCCTACGAGCAGTACTTC	CASSQAGSYEQYF
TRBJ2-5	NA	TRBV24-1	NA	TGTGCCACCAGTGATATTGTCGGATGGGGTGGAGAGACCCAGTACTTC	CATSDIVGWGGETQYF
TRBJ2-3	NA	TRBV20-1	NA	TGCAGTGCTGACCACACAGATACGCAGTATTTT	CSADHTDTQYF
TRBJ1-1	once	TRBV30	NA	TGTGCCTGGAGTACTCAAGAGAACACTGAAGCTTTCTTT	CAWSTQENTEAFF